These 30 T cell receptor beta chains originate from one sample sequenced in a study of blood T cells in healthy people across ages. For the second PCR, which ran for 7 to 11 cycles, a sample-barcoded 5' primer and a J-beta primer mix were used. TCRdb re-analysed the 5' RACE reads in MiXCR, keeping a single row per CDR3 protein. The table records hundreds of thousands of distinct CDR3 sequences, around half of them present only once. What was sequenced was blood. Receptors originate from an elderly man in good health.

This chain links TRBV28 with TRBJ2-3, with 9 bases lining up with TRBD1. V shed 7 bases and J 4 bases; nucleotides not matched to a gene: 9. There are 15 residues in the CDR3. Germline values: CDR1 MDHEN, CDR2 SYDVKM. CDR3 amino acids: CASNCRDRDPDTQYF. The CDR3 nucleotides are TGTGCCAGCAATTGCCGGGACAGGGACCCAGATACGCAGTATTTT.

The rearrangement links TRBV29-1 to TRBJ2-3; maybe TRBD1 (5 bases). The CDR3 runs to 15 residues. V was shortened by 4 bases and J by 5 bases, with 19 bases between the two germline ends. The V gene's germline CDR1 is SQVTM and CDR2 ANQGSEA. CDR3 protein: CSVARSLGPEDTQYF. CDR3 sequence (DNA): TGCAGCGTTGCCCGTTCACTGGGGCCCGAAGATACGCAGTATTTT.

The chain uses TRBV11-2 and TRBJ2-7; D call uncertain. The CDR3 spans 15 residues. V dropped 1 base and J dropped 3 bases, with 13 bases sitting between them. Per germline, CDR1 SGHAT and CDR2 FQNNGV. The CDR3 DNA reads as TGTGCCAGCAGCTTAGTTGGCGATGTAGTCTACGAGCAGTACTTC. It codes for CASSLVGDVVYEQYF.

The CDR3 DNA sequence: TGTGCCAGCAGTTTATCCTCCAACACAGGGTCGGGCAATCAGCCCCAGCATTTT. Translating it yields CASSLSSNTGSGNQPQHF. V gene TRBV28 combines with J gene TRBJ1-5, with a possible D match to TRBD1 (6 bases). Per germline, CDR1 MDHEN and CDR2 SYDVKM. Trimming stripped 1 base from V and 2 bases from J, with 18 bases between. The CDR3 length is 18 residues. Full variable domain (rest looked up from reference TRBV28 and TRBJ1-5): DVKVTQSSRYLVKRTGEKVFLECVQDMDHENMFWYRQDPGLGLRLIYFSYDVKMKEKGDIPEGYSVSREKKERFSLILESASTNQTSMYLCASSLSSNTGSGNQPQHFGDGTRLSIL.

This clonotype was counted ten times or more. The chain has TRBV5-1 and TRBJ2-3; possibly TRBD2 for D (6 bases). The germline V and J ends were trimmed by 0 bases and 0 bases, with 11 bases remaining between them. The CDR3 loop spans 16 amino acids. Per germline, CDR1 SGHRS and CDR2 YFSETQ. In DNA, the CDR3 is TGCGCCAGCAGCTTGGGGACTATTCCGAGCACAGATACGCAGTATTTT. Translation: CASSLGTIPSTDTQYF. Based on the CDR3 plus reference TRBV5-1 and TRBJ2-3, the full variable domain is KAGVTQTPRYLIKTRGQQVTLSCSPISGHRSVSWYQQTPGQGLQFLFEYFSETQRNKGNFPGRFSGRQFSNSRSEMNVSTLELGDSALYLCASSLGTIPSTDTQYFGPGTRLTVL.

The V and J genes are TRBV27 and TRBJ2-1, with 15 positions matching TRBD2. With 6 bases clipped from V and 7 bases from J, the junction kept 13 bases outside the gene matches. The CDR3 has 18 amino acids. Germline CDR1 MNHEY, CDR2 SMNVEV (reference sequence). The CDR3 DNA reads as TGTGCCAGCAGACAAAGGACTAGCGGGAGGGCCAGATGGAATGAGCAGTTCTTC. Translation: CASRQRTSGRARWNEQFF.

CDR3 region: CASSRGRSNNEQFF. The CDR3 nucleotides are TGTGCCAGCAGTCGCGGGAGATCGAACAATGAGCAGTTCTTC. The chain joins TRBV3-1 to TRBJ2-1; 7 nucleotides match TRBD2. The germline V gene has CDR1 LGHDT and CDR2 YNNKEL (reference sequence). V was clipped by 6 bases and J by 5 bases; unmatched bases: 7. This CDR3 spans 14 amino acids.

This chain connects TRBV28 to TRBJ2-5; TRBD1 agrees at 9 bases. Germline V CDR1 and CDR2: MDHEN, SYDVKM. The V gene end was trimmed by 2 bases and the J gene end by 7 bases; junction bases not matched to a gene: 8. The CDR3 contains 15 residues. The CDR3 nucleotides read TGTGCCAGCAGTTTAGGCAGGACAGGGGTTGGGACCCAGTACTTC. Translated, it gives CASSLGRTGVGTQYF.

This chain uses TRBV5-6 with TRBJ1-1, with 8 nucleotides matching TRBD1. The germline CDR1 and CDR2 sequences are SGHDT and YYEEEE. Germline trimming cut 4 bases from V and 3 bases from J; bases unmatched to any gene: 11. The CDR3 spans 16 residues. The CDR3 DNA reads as TGTGCCAGCAGCGCGGAATGGACAGGGAATGACACTGAAGCTTTCTTT. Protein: CASSAEWTGNDTEAFF.

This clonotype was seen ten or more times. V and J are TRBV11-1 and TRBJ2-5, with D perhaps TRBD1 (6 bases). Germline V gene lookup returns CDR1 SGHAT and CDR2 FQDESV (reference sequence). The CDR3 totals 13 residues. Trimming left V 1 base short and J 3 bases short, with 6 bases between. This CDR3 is CASSLGTEETQYF. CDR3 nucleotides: TGTGCCAGCAGCTTAGGGACAGAAGAGACCCAGTACTTC.

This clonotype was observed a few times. The CDR3, as DNA: TGTGCCAGCAGCTTATCAGTGAACACTGAAGCTTTCTTT. It codes for CASSLSVNTEAFF. The rearrangement joins TRBV7-2 to TRBJ1-1; no reliable D call. Per germline, CDR1 SGHTA and CDR2 FQGNSA. V lost 2 bases and J lost 0, with 4 bases in between. CDR3 size: 13 residues.

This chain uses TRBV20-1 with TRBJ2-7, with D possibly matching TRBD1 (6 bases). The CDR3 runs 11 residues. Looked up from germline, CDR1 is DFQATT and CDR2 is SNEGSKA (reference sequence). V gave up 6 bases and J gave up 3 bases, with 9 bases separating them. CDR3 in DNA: TGCAGTGCAAGGGACAACTACGAGCAGTACTTC. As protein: CSARDNYEQYF.

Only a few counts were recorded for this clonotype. CDR3 coding DNA: TGTGCCACCAGTGATACGAGCGTAGAGGGCACAGATACGCAGTATTTT. Its protein product is CATSDTSVEGTDTQYF. V gene TRBV24-1 combines with J gene TRBJ2-3; D not resolved. Deletions cut 3 bases from V and 1 base from J, with 13 bases between. Germline V CDR1 and CDR2: KGHDR, SFDVKD. The CDR3 consists of 16 residues.

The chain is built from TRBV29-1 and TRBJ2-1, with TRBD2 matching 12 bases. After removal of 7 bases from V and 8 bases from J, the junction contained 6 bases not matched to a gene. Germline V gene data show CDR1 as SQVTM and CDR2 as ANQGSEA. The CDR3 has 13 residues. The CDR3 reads CSAVTSGSYEQFF. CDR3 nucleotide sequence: TGCAGCGCCGTGACTAGCGGGAGTTATGAGCAGTTCTTC.

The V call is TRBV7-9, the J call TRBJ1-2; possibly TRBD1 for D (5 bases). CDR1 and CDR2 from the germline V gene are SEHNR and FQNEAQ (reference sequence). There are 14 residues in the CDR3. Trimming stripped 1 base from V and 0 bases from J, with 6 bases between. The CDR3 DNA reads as TGTGCCAGCAGCTTAGAACAGGCTAACTATGGCTACACCTTC. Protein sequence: CASSLEQANYGYTF.

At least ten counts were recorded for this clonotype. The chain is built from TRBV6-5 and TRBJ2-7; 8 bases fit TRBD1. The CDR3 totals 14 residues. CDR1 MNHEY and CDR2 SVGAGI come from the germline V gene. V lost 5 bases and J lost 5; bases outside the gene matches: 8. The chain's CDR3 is CASSLATGVHEQYF. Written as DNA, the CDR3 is TGTGCCAGCAGTCTCGCGACAGGGGTCCACGAGCAGTACTTC.

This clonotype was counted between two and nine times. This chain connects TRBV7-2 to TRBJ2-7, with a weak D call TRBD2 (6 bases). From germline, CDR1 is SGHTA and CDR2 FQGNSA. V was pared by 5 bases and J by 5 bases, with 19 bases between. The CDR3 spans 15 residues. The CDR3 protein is CASSNTYGGSDEQYF. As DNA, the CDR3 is TGTGCCAGCAGCAACACCTACGGGGGATCGGACGAGCAGTACTTC.

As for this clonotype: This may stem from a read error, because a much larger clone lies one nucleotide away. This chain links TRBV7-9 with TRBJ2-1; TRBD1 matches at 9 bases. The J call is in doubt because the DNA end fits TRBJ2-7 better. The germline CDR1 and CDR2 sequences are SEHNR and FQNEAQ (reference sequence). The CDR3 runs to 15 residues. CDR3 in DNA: TGTGCCAGCAGCTTAGGGGACAGGGTTTACAATGAGCAGTACTTC. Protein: CASSLGDRVYNEQYF.

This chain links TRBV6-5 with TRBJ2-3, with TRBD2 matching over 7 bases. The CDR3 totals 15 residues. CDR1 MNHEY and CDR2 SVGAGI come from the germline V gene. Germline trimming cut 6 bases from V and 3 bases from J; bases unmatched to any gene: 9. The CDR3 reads CASSLETSRTDTQYF. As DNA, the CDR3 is TGTGCCAGCAGCTTAGAGACTAGCAGGACAGATACGCAGTATTTT.

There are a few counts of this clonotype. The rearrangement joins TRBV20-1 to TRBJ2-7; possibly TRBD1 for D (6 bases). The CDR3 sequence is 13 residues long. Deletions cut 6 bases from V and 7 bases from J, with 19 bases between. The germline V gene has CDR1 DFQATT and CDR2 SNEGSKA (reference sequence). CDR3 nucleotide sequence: TGCAGTGCCCCAGGGGCGGCCGTAAGGGAGCAGTACTTC. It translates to CSAPGAAVREQYF.

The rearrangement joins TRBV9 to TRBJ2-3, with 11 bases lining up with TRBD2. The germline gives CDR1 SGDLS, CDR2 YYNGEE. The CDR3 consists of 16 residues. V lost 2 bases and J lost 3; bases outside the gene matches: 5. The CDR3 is CASSVIAGGPTDTQYF. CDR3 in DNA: TGTGCCAGCAGCGTTATAGCGGGAGGGCCGACAGATACGCAGTATTTT. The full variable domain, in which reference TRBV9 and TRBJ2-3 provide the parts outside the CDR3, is DSGVTQTPKHLITATGQRVTLRCSPRSGDLSVYWYQQSLDQGLQFLIQYYNGEERAKGNILERFSAQQFPDLHSELNLSSLELGDSALYFCASSVIAGGPTDTQYFGPGTRLTVL.

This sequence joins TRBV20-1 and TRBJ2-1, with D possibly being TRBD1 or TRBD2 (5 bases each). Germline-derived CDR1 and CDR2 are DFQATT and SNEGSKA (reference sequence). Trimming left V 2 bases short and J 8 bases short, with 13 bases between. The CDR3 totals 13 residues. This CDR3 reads CSARRGPADEQFF. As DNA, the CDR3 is TGCAGTGCTAGACGGGGACCGGCGGATGAGCAGTTCTTC.

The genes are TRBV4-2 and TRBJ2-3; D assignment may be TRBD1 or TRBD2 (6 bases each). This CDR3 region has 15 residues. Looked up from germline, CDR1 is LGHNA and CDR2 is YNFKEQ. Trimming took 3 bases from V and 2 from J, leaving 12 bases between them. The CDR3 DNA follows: TGTGCCAGCAGCCAGGGGGGCCGTGACACAGATACGCAGTATTTT. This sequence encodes CASSQGGRDTDTQYF.

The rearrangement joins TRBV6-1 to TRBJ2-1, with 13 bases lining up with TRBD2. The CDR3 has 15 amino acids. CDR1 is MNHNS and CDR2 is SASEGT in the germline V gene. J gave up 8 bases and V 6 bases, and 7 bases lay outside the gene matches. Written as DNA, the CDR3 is TGTGCCAGCAGCGAGACTAGCGGGGGGAGCGATGAGCAGTTCTTC. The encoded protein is CASSETSGGSDEQFF.

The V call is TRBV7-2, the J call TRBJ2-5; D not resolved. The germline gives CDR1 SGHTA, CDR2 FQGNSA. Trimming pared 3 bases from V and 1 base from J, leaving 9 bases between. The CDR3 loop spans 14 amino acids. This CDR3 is CASSFGPGQETQYF. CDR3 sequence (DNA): TGTGCCAGCAGCTTCGGTCCAGGCCAAGAGACCCAGTACTTC. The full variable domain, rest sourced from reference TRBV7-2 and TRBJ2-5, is GAGVSQSPSNKVTEKGKDVELRCDPISGHTALYWYRQSLGQGLEFLIYFQGNSAPDKSGLPSDRFSAERTGGSVSTLTIQRTQQEDSAVYLCASSFGPGQETQYFGPGTRLLVL.

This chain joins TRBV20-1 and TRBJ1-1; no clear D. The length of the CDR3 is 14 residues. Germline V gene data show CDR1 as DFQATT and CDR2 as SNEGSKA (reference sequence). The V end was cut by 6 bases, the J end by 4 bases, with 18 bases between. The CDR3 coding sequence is TGCAGTGCCAGCCCTAGGGCAGAAGGCACTGAAGCTTTCTTT. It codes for CSASPRAEGTEAFF.

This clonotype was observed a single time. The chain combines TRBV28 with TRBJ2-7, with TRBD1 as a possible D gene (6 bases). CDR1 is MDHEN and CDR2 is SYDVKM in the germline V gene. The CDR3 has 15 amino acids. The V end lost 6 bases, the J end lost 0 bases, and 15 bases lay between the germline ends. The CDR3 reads CASSLTGHSSYEQYF. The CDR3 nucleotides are TGTGCCAGCAGCCTGACAGGCCATAGCTCCTACGAGCAGTACTTC. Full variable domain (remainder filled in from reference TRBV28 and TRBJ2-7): DVKVTQSSRYLVKRTGEKVFLECVQDMDHENMFWYRQDPGLGLRLIYFSYDVKMKEKGDIPEGYSVSREKKERFSLILESASTNQTSMYLCASSLTGHSSYEQYFGPGTRLTVT.

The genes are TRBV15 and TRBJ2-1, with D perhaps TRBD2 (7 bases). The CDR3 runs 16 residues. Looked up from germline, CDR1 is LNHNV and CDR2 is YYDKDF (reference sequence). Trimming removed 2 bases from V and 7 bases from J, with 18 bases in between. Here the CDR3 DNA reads TGTGCCACCAGCAGATATCGGGCGGGGGCCTCAAATGAGCAGTTCTTC. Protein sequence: CATSRYRAGASNEQFF.

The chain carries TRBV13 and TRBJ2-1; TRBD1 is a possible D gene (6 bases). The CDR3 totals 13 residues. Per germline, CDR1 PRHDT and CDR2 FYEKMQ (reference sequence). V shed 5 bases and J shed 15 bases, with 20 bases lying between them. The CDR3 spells CASSPDRLPVSFF. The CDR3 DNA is TGTGCCAGCAGCCCGGACAGACTACCCGTGTCGTTCTTC.

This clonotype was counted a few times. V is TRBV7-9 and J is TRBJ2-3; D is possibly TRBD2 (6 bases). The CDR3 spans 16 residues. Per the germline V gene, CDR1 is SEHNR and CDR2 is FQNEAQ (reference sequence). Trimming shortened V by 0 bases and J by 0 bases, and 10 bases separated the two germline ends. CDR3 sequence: CASSLAAGRSTDTQYF. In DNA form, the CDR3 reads TGTGCCAGCAGCTTAGCTGCAGGGAGGAGCACAGATACGCAGTATTTT. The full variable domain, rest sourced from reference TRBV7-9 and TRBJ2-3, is DTGVSQNPRHKITKRGQNVTFRCDPISEHNRLYWYRQTLGQGPEFLTYFQNEAQLEKSRLLSDRFSAERPKGSFSTLEIQRTEQGDSAMYLCASSLAAGRSTDTQYFGPGTRLTVL.